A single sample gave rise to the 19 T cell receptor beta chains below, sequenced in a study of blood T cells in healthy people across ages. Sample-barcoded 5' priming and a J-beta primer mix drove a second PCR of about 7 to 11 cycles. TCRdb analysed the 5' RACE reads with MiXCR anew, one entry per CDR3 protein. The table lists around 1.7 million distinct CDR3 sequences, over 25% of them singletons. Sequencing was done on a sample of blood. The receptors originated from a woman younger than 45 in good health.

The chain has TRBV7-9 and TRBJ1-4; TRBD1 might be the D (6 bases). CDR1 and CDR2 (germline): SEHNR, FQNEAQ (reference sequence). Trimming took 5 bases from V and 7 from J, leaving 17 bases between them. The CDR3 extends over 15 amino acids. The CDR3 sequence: CASSPGIQGSEKLFF. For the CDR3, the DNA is TGTGCCAGCAGCCCTGGAATACAGGGAAGTGAAAAACTGTTTTTT. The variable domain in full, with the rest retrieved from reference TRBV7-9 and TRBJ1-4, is DTGVSQNPRHKITKRGQNVTFRCDPISEHNRLYWYRQTLGQGPEFLTYFQNEAQLEKSRLLSDRFSAERPKGSFSTLEIQRTEQGDSAMYLCASSPGIQGSEKLFFGSGTQLSVL.

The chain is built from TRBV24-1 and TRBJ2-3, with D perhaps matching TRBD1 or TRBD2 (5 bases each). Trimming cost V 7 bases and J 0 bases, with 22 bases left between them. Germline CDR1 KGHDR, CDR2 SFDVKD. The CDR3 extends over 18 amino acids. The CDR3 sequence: CATRSGTIGWGSTDTQYF. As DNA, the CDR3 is TGTGCCACCAGGTCCGGGACCATTGGGTGGGGAAGCACAGATACGCAGTATTTT.

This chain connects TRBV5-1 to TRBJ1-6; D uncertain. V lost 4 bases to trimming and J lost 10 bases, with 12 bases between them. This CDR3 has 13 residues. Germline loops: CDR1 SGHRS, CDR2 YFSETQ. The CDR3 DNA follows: TGCGCCAGCAGCCTGGACGTGACCTCACCCCTCCACTTT. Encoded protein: CASSLDVTSPLHF.

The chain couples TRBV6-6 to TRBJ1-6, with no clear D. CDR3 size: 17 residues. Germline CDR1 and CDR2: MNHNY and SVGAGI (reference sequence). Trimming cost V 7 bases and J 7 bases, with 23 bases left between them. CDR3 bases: TGTGCCAGCAACACCCTCTTGGGATTTGGTACCAATTCACCCCTCCACTTT. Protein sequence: CASNTLLGFGTNSPLHF.

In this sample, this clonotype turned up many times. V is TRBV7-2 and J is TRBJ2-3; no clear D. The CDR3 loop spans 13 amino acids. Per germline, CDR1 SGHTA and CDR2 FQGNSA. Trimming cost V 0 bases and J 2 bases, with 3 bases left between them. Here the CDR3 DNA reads TGTGCCAGCAGCTTAGCGTACACAGATACGCAGTATTTT. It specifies CASSLAYTDTQYF.

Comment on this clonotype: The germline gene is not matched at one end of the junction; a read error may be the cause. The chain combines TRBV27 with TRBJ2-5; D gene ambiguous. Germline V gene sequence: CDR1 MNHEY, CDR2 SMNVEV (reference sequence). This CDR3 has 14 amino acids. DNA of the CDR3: TGTGCCAACAGTTTAGAAGGGCTACAAGAGACCCAGTACTTC. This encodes CANSLEGLQETQYF.

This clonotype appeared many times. CDR3 DNA: TGTGCCAGCAGTTTAGGGCCAGCGGGGGGTTTGCAAGAGACCCAGTACTTC. This translates into CASSLGPAGGLQETQYF. The J gene is TRBJ2-5, the V gene TRBV27; 9 bases line up with TRBD2. The CDR3 has 17 residues. Germline CDR1 and CDR2: MNHEY and SMNVEV (reference sequence). V shed 2 bases, J shed 2 bases, and the junction held 9 bases outside the gene matches.

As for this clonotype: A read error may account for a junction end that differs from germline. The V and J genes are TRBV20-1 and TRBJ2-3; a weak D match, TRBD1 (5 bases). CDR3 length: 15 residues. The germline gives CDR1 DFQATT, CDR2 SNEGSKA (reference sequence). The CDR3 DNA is TGCAGTGCTCCCCTCCCGGCTAGGGCAACAGGTACGCAGTATTTT. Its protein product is CSAPLPARATGTQYF.

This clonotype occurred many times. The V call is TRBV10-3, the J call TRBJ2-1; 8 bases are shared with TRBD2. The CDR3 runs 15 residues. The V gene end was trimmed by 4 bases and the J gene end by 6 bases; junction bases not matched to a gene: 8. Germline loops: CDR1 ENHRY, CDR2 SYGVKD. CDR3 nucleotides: TGTGCCATCAGTGGAAGCGTTGGGACTAGCAATGAGCAGTTCTTC. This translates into CAISGSVGTSNEQFF.

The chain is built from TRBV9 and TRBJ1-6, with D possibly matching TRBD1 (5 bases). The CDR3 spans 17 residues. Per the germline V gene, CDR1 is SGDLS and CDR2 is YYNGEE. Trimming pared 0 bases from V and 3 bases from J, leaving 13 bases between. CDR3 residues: CASSVASGRVYNSPLHF. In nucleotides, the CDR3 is TGTGCCAGCAGCGTAGCCTCAGGGAGAGTCTATAATTCACCCCTCCACTTT.

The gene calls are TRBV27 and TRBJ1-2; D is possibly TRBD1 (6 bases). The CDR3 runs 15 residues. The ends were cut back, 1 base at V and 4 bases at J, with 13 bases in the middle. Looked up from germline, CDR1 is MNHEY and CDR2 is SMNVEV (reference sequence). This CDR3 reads CASSLYQGPGYGYTF. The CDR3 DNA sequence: TGTGCCAGCAGTTTATATCAGGGGCCTGGCTATGGCTACACCTTC.

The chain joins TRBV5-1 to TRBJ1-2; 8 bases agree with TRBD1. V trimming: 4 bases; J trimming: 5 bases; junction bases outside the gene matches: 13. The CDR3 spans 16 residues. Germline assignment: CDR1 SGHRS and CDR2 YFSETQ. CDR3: CASSENSDRGEYGYTF. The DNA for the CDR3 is TGCGCCAGCAGCGAAAATTCCGACAGGGGAGAATATGGCTACACCTTC.

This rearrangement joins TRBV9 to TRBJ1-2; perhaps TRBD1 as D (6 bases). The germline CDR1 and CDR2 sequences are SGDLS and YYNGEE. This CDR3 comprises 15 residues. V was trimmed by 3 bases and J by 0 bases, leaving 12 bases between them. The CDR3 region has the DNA TGTGCCAGCAGCGGGTCAGGGGTATCTAACTATGGCTACACCTTC. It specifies CASSGSGVSNYGYTF.

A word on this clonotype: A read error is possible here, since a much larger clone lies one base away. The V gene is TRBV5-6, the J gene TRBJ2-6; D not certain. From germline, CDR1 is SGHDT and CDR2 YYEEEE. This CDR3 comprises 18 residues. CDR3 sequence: CTSSFRVLSRTGANVLTF. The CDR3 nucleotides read TGTACCAGCAGCTTTAGAGTGTTGTCGCGAACTGGGGCCAACGTCCTGACTTTC.

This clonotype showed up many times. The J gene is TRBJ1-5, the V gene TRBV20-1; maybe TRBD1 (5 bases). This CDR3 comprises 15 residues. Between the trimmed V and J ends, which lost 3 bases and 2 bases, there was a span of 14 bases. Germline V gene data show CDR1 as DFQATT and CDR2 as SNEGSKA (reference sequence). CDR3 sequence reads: CSASFAGLGNQPQHF. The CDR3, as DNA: TGCAGTGCTAGTTTTGCAGGGCTCGGCAATCAGCCCCAGCATTTT.

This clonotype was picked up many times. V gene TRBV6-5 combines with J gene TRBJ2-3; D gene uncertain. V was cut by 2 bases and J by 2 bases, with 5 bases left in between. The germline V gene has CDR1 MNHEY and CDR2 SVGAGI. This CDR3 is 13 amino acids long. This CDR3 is CASSYGDTDTQYF. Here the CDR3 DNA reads TGTGCCAGCAGTTACGGAGACACAGATACGCAGTATTTT.

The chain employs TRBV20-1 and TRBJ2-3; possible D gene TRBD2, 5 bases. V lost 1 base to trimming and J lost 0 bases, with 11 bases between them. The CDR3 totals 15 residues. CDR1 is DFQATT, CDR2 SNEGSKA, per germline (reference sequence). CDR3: CSARVFSESTDTQYF. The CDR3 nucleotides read TGCAGTGCTAGAGTATTTAGCGAAAGCACAGATACGCAGTATTTT.

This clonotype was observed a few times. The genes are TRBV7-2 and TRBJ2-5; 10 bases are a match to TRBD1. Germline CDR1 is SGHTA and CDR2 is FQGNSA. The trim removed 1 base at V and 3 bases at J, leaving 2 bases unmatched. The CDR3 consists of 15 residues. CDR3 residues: CASSLVGTGEETQYF. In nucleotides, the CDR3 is TGTGCCAGCAGCTTAGTCGGGACAGGGGAAGAGACCCAGTACTTC.

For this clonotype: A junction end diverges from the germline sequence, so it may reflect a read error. In DNA, the CDR3 is TGTGCCACCAGCAGAGAGGGGGGAACGCCCCGGCATTTT. It yields the protein CATSREGGTPRHF. The rearrangement links TRBV15 to TRBJ1-5; a weak D match, TRBD1 (5 bases). Germline V lookup: CDR1 LNHNV, CDR2 YYDKDF (reference sequence). This CDR3 spans 13 amino acids.